Listed below are T cell receptor beta chains from one sample, sequenced in a study of STAT5B mutations in CD4+ large granular lymphocyte leukemia. TCRdb's copy holds only in-frame clones and misses some; the assay was immunoSEQ multiplex PCR. The sample gives 45,000 to 55,000 clones, roughly 70% of which show up once; 1.5% is in the top ten. Sequenced input: CD4+ T cells from blood buffy coats. The origin of the receptors is a human donor in good health. The CDR3 runs from the conserved cysteine through the conserved F or W. Fields, in order: V gene, D gene, J gene, clone size, CDR3 protein, CDR3 DNA. The D gene is left open where the match is weak. Clone size is given for some rows only: seen once, a few or many times, or a class if the clone is expanded.

TRBV6-5,-,TRBJ1-6,-,CASTPGQVGNSPLHF,TGTGCCAGCACGCCCGGGCAGGTCGGCAATTCACCCCTCCACTTT
TRBV7-8,-,TRBJ2-3,-,CASSGPRFRTDTQYF,TGTGCCAGCAGCGGACCTAGATTCCGCACAGATACGCAGTATTTT
TRBV9,TRBD2,TRBJ2-3,once,CASSVGGATSGGGSTDTQYF,TGTGCCAGCAGCGTAGGGGGAGCGACTAGCGGGGGGGGTAGCACAGATACGCAGTATTTT
TRBV7-2,TRBD1,TRBJ1-6,-,CASSLQGDNSPLHF,TGTGCCAGCAGCTTGCAGGGGGATAATTCACCCCTCCACTTT
TRBV5-1,TRBD1,TRBJ2-3,-,CASSLTDRATVDTQYF,TGCGCCAGCAGTCTCACTGACAGGGCCACTGTGGATACGCAGTATTTT
TRBV28,-,TRBJ1-3,-,CASFPGEVGNTIYF,TGTGCCAGCTTTCCAGGGGAGGTAGGAAACACCATATATTTT
TRBV5-1,TRBD2,TRBJ2-2,-,CASSPGLATNTGELFF,TGCGCCAGCAGCCCTGGACTAGCGACCAACACCGGGGAGCTGTTTTTT
TRBV9,TRBD1,TRBJ1-6,-,CASSGRQGVGSPLHF,TGTGCCAGCAGCGGCAGACAGGGAGTGGGTTCACCCCTCCACTTT
TRBV27,TRBD2,TRBJ2-5,-,CASSDRGVETQYF,TGTGCCAGCAGTGATCGGGGGGTGGAGACCCAGTACTTC
TRBV27,-,TRBJ2-7,-,CASRATSRNSYEQYF,TGTGCCAGCAGAGCTACTAGCCGCAACTCCTACGAGCAGTACTTC
TRBV14,-,TRBJ2-2,-,CATRQHLTTGELFF,TGTGCCACACGGCAGCATCTAACCACCGGGGAGCTGTTTTTT
TRBV19,-,TRBJ2-4,-,CASSAFGSRENIQYF,TGTGCCAGTAGTGCATTTGGGAGTCGGGAAAACATTCAGTACTTC
TRBV12-2,-,TRBJ1-2,-,CASRPAALYGYTF,TGTGCAAGTCGCCCGGCGGCACTCTATGGCTACACCTTC
TRBV27,-,TRBJ2-4,-,CASSGPGNSAKNIQYF,TGTGCCAGCAGTGGACCAGGGAATTCAGCCAAAAACATTCAGTACTTC
TRBV28,-,TRBJ1-1,-,CASKRDGGWDTEAFF,TGTGCCAGCAAACGGGACGGAGGCTGGGACACTGAAGCTTTCTTT
TRBV30,-,TRBJ1-6,few,CAWSEDGYNSPLHF,TGTGCCTGGAGTGAGGACGGGTATAATTCACCCCTCCACTTT
TRBV29-1,-,TRBJ1-1,-,CSPTSLYGAFF,TGCAGCCCCACGAGCCTTTATGGAGCTTTCTTT
TRBV5-8,-,TRBJ2-3,-,CASSLGTYSTDTQYF,TGTGCCAGCAGCTTGGGGACATATAGCACAGATACGCAGTATTTT
TRBV7-6,TRBD1,TRBJ2-2,-,CASSPGQGSNTGELFF,TGTGCCAGCAGCCCAGGACAGGGCTCGAACACCGGGGAGCTGTTTTTT
TRBV6-5,-,TRBJ2-5,-,CASSRSFRGEETQYF,TGTGCCAGCAGTCGATCTTTTAGGGGCGAAGAGACCCAGTACTTC
TRBV9,-,TRBJ2-3,-,CASSATDTQYF,TGTGCCAGCAGCGCCACAGATACGCAGTATTTT
TRBV19,TRBD1,TRBJ1-1,-,CASSTPTGNMNTEAFF,TGTGCCAGTAGTACCCCGACAGGGAACATGAACACTGAAGCTTTCTTT
TRBV7-9,-,TRBJ2-3,-,CASSFAGLADTQYF,TGTGCCAGCAGCTTCGCGGGACTCGCAGATACGCAGTATTTT
TRBV5-1,-,TRBJ1-3,-,CASSLIADSGNTIYF,TGCGCCAGCAGCTTGATTGCAGACTCTGGAAACACCATATATTTT
TRBV6-1,TRBD1,TRBJ1-4,-,CASTGTGPYEKLFF,TGTGCCAGTACCGGGACAGGGCCTTATGAAAAACTGTTTTTT
TRBV7-8,-,TRBJ1-6,-,CASRDAVGGNSPLHF,TGTGCCAGCAGAGATGCCGTGGGTGGCAATTCACCCCTCCACTTT
TRBV2,-,TRBJ2-1,-,CASSEAPGVGLYNEQFF,TGTGCCAGCAGTGAAGCCCCAGGGGTGGGACTCTACAATGAGCAGTTCTTC
TRBV2,-,TRBJ1-2,few,CASSDEGNYGYTF,TGTGCCAGCAGTGACGAGGGGAACTATGGCTACACCTTC
TRBV19,-,TRBJ1-5,-,CASSGWENQPQHF,TGTGCCAGTAGCGGGTGGGAAAATCAGCCCCAGCATTTT
TRBV5-1,-,TRBJ2-3,-,CASSLSEDTQYF,TGCGCCAGCAGCTTGTCCGAGGACACGCAGTATTTT
TRBV14,TRBD2,TRBJ2-1,-,CASSQVGGGVVNEQFF,TGTGCCAGCAGCCAGGTGGGGGGAGGGGTCGTCAATGAGCAGTTCTTC
TRBV9,-,TRBJ2-1,-,CASSPNHLSNEQFF,TGTGCCAGCAGCCCAAATCACCTCAGCAATGAGCAGTTCTTC
TRBV6-6,-,TRBJ2-3,-,CASSYPPGGAPDTQYF,TGTGCCAGCAGTTACCCCCCGGGCGGGGCCCCAGATACGCAGTATTTT
TRBV5-1,-,TRBJ2-1,-,CASSSGLRGNEQFF,TGCGCCAGCAGCTCCGGGCTCCGTGGGAATGAGCAGTTCTTC
TRBV6-1,-,TRBJ1-4,-,CASSVQQGANEKLFF,TGTGCCAGCAGTGTGCAACAGGGTGCCAATGAAAAACTGTTTTTT
TRBV18,TRBD1,TRBJ1-1,-,CASSQRQGANEAFF,TGTGCCAGCTCACAGAGACAGGGGGCCAATGAAGCTTTCTTT
TRBV7-8,-,TRBJ1-5,-,CASSPTENYSNQPQHF,TGTGCCAGCAGCCCAACGGAAAATTATAGCAATCAGCCCCAGCATTTT
TRBV9,TRBD2,TRBJ2-1,once,CASSLTSGGHNEQFF,TGTGCCAGCAGCCTGACTAGCGGGGGCCACAATGAGCAGTTCTTC
TRBV7-9,TRBD2,TRBJ2-5,-,CASSFGGGQETQYF,TGTGCCAGCAGCTTTGGGGGGGGGCAAGAGACCCAGTACTTC
TRBV19,-,TRBJ1-1,-,CASSSPATGNTEAFF,TGTGCCAGTAGTTCCCCCGCTACGGGGAACACTGAAGCTTTCTTT
TRBV9,-,TRBJ2-2,-,CASSVGIQNTGELFF,TGTGCCAGCAGCGTAGGAATTCAGAACACCGGGGAGCTGTTTTTT
TRBV7-2,TRBD2,TRBJ2-3,-,CASSLMSGGTGDTQYF,TGTGCCAGCAGCTTAATGAGCGGGGGGACGGGAGATACGCAGTATTTT
TRBV28,TRBD1,TRBJ1-6,-,CASSSRGLLGSPLHF,TGTGCCAGCAGTTCCAGGGGGCTATTGGGTTCACCCCTCCACTTT
TRBV11-2,-,TRBJ1-6,once,CASSLGQGNSPLHF,TGTGCCAGCAGCTTAGGGCAAGGGAATTCACCCCTCCACTTT
TRBV18,TRBD1,TRBJ1-1,few,CASSPGAGGSEAFF,TGTGCCAGCTCACCCGGGGCAGGGGGCTCTGAAGCTTTCTTT
TRBV2,-,TRBJ1-1,few,CASSDDLRDTEAFF,TGTGCCAGCAGCGATGACCTCAGGGACACTGAAGCTTTCTTT
TRBV18,TRBD1,TRBJ1-4,-,CASSPRDSFSATNEKLFF,TGTGCCAGCTCACCACGGGACAGCTTCTCGGCAACTAATGAAAAACTGTTTTTT
TRBV4-2,-,TRBJ2-5,once,CASSPNGGSYQETQYF,TGTGCCAGCAGCCCCAACGGAGGTAGCTACCAAGAGACCCAGTACTTC
TRBV9,-,TRBJ2-1,-,CASSVAAAYNEQFF,TGTGCCAGCAGCGTAGCCGCCGCGTACAATGAGCAGTTCTTC
TRBV19,TRBD2,TRBJ2-3,-,CASSIAGGQDTQYF,TGTGCCAGTAGTATAGCGGGGGGGCAAGATACGCAGTATTTT
TRBV7-2,TRBD1,TRBJ2-7,once,CASSGGQYEQYF,TGTGCCAGCAGCGGGGGACAGTACGAGCAGTACTTC